A single sample gave rise to the 10 T cell receptor beta chains below, sequenced in a study of glioma-infiltrating T cells after dendritic cell vaccination. Documented time point: after dendritic cell vaccination, including at tumor progression/relapse. TCRdb's copy holds only in-frame clones and misses some; the assay was immunoSEQ multiplex PCR. Here the sample spans tens of thousands of clones, about four fifths being singletons. The specimen was blood, collected after dendritic cell vaccination. Receptors were obtained from a human donor with glioblastoma.

The chain links TRBV19 to TRBJ1-2; D gene unclear. The germline V and J ends were trimmed by 5 bases and 6 bases, with 19 bases remaining between them. Germline CDR1 LNHDA, CDR2 SQIVND (reference sequence). The CDR3 spans 15 residues. The chain's CDR3 is CASSRSEDALDGYTF. CDR3 nucleotide sequence: TGTGCCAGTAGTCGATCGGAGGATGCCCTGGATGGCTACACCTTC.

The rearrangement uses TRBV7-9 and TRBJ2-1; D not resolved. V was clipped by 5 bases and J by 10 bases, with 12 bases between them. The CDR3 is 12 amino acids. Germline V lookup: CDR1 SEHNR, CDR2 FQNEAQ (reference sequence). The CDR3 loop reads CASSRSAEEQFF. CDR3 nucleotide sequence: TGTGCCAGCAGCCGTAGTGCGGAGGAGCAGTTCTTC.

This chain links TRBV6-1 with TRBJ2-7; 9 bases fit TRBD1. V dropped 2 bases and J dropped 6; count of bases not matched to a gene: 8. There are 15 residues in the CDR3. Germline CDR1 and CDR2: MNHNS and SASEGT. CDR3 sequence (DNA): TGTGCCAGCAGTGAAATACGGACAGGGGACGGCGAGCAGTACTTC. Translated: CASSEIRTGDGEQYF.

This clone was seen just once. The chain recombines TRBV18 with TRBJ1-1; D remains ambiguous. V dropped 3 bases and J dropped 5 bases, with 16 bases sitting between them. CDR1 is KGHSH, CDR2 LQKENI, per germline. The CDR3 consists of 15 residues. The CDR3 nucleotides are TGTGCCAGCTCACCCGAAACAGCGGGATGGACTGAAGCTTTCTTT. This encodes CASSPETAGWTEAFF.

The CDR3, as DNA: TGTGCCAGCAGCCTAGACGTTAGCTCCTACAATGAGCAGTTCTTC. Translation: CASSLDVSSYNEQFF. The chain links TRBV5-4 to TRBJ2-1; D is unresolved. The ends were cut back, 4 bases at V and 0 bases at J, with 11 bases in the middle. There are 15 residues in the CDR3. Germline V gene data show CDR1 as SGHNT and CDR2 as YYREEE (reference sequence).

The chain is built from TRBV4-1 and TRBJ2-2; 8 positions match TRBD2. Germline CDR1 MGHRA, CDR2 YSYEKL. The length of the CDR3 is 16 residues. Germline trimming cut 1 base from V and 1 base from J; bases unmatched to any gene: 2. DNA for the CDR3: TGCGCCAGCAGCCAAGGGAGCGGGGGGAACACCGGGGAGCTGTTTTTT. Translation: CASSQGSGGNTGELFF.

This rearrangement joins TRBV5-6 to TRBJ2-1; TRBD1 matches 9 bases. With V trimmed by 1 base and J by 8 bases, 7 bases remained unmatched. Germline values: CDR1 SGHDT, CDR2 YYEEEE. The CDR3 consists of 15 residues. The CDR3, as DNA: TGTGCCAGCAGCTTGATCGGGACAGGGTACGATGAGCAGTTCTTC. It is translated as CASSLIGTGYDEQFF.

This clone is a singleton in its sample. The chain carries TRBV7-3 and TRBJ1-1; D unresolved. The germline V gene has CDR1 SGHTA and CDR2 FQGTGA. CDR3 length equals 14 residues. Trimming shortened V by 6 bases and J by 5 bases, and 16 bases separated the two germline ends. CDR3 in amino acids: CASSPTPLQTEAFF. The CDR3, as DNA: TGTGCCAGCAGTCCGACCCCCCTACAGACTGAAGCTTTCTTT.

The chain has TRBV5-1 and TRBJ2-7; 7 bases match TRBD2. V shed 1 base and J 2 bases; nucleotides not matched to a gene: 3. Germline V CDR1 and CDR2: SGHRS, YFSETQ. The CDR3 sequence is 14 residues long. CDR3 protein: CASSLLGGTYEQYF. DNA for the CDR3: TGCGCCAGCAGCTTGCTGGGGGGGACCTACGAGCAGTACTTC.

The CDR3 DNA is TGTGCCAGCAGTGACCGGGACACCTCTCTGGGCACTGAAGCTTTCTTT. It encodes CASSDRDTSLGTEAFF. The gene calls are TRBV2 and TRBJ1-1, with TRBD1 as a possible D gene (6 bases). CDR1 and CDR2 from the germline V gene are SNHLY and FYNNEI. The CDR3 loop spans 16 amino acids. V was clipped by 3 bases and J by 4 bases, with 18 bases between them.